The 11 T cell receptor beta chains given below trace back to one sample, sequenced in a study of shared clonotypes between healthy human individuals. TCRdb's table, derived via immunoSEQ multiplex PCR, lists solely in-frame clones and lacks some. In the table there are over a million clones, 98% of which are singletons. Sequencing used naive CD4+ T cells sorted from blood. Documented subset: CD45RA+ positively selected. The receptor set was obtained from a man under 40 in good health.

The chain couples TRBV27 to TRBJ1-2; perhaps TRBD1 as D (6 bases). Germline V gene lookup returns CDR1 MNHEY and CDR2 SMNVEV (reference sequence). V was pared by 2 bases and J by 3 bases, with 13 bases between. The CDR3 extends over 15 amino acids. The CDR3 DNA sequence: TGTGCCAGCAGTTTAAGGGTCGGGGGCGACTATGGCTACACCTTC. This codes for CASSLRVGGDYGYTF.

V and J are TRBV19 and TRBJ1-3, with a weak D call TRBD1 (5 bases). Trimming stripped 5 bases from V and 1 base from J, with 9 bases between. This CDR3 is 14 amino acids long. Germline CDR1 is LNHDA and CDR2 is SQIVND (reference sequence). The CDR3, as DNA: TGTGCCAGTAGTCGGGCAGGGTCTGGAAACACCATATATTTT. Translating gives CASSRAGSGNTIYF.

The J gene is TRBJ2-7, the V gene TRBV20-1; D is undetermined. CDR1 is DFQATT and CDR2 is SNEGSKA in the germline V gene (reference sequence). This CDR3 is 10 amino acids long. V was pared by 2 bases and J by 12 bases, with 11 bases between. This chain's CDR3 is CSARYGIWYF. The DNA for the CDR3 is TGCAGTGCTAGATACGGTATCTGGTACTTC.

The chain carries TRBV10-1 and TRBJ2-7; 7 bases map to TRBD1. The CDR3 consists of 18 residues. The ends lost 0 bases at V and 3 bases at J; junction bases unmatched: 14. From germline, CDR1 is WNHNN and CDR2 SYGVQD (reference sequence). The CDR3 coding sequence is TGCGCCAGCAGTGAGTCTACAGGGGAACAGGACTCCGGCTACGAGCAGTACTTC. It yields the protein CASSESTGEQDSGYEQYF.

This clone was seen a single time. J is TRBJ2-7 and V is TRBV6-5; 7 bases map to TRBD1. This CDR3 region has 13 residues. Germline V gene lookup returns CDR1 MNHEY and CDR2 SVGAGI. The ends lost 5 bases at V and 4 bases at J; junction bases unmatched: 5. CDR3 bases: TGTGCCAGCAGTAGAGGACAGGCTTACGAGCAGTACTTC. Residues: CASSRGQAYEQYF.

In this sample, this clone turned up a few times. The rearrangement joins TRBV6-4 to TRBJ2-2, with D possibly being TRBD1 or TRBD2 (5 bases each). V lost 2 bases and J 12 bases, leaving 10 bases between the germline ends. Germline V lookup: CDR1 MRHNA, CDR2 SNTAGT. The CDR3 is 12 amino acids. CDR3 sequence reads: CASSDGTTKLFF. CDR3 nucleotides: TGTGCCAGCAGTGACGGGACCACGAAGCTGTTTTTT.

Comment on this clone: Distinct nucleotide sequences in the sample also encode this CDR3. V is TRBV28 and J is TRBJ2-7, with 7 bases identical to TRBD2. V shed 5 bases, J shed 4 bases, and the junction held 2 bases outside the gene matches. Germline CDR1 and CDR2: MDHEN and SYDVKM. The CDR3 extends over 12 amino acids. The CDR3 region is CASSLSGYEQYF. In DNA, the CDR3 is TGTGCCAGCAGTCTTAGCGGGTACGAGCAGTACTTC.

V gene TRBV11-2 combines with J gene TRBJ1-4; no definite D call. This CDR3 is built from 17 residues. Per germline, CDR1 SGHAT and CDR2 FQNNGV. The V and J ends lost 1 base and 0 bases respectively, with 12 bases between them. The CDR3 reads CASSLASRLATNEKLFF. The CDR3 DNA is TGTGCCAGCAGCTTAGCATCCCGACTTGCAACTAATGAAAAACTGTTTTTT.

The V call is TRBV6-1, the J call TRBJ2-7, with D possibly called TRBD1 or TRBD2 (5 bases each). CDR1 and CDR2 from the germline V gene are MNHNS and SASEGT. With 4 bases removed from V and 4 bases from J, the gap between germline ends came to 14 bases. The CDR3 covers 14 residues. CDR3 loop: CASSVGTGLYEQYF. The CDR3 DNA is TGTGCCAGCAGTGTAGGGACCGGGCTATACGAGCAGTACTTC.

The chain couples TRBV28 to TRBJ2-3; D might be TRBD1 (6 bases). This CDR3 is 13 amino acids long. Germline V gene data show CDR1 as MDHEN and CDR2 as SYDVKM. Trimming removed 6 bases at V and 6 bases at J, with 13 bases between. CDR3 protein: CASSGTFRDTQYF. The CDR3 DNA reads TGTGCCAGCAGCGGGACATTCCGGGATACGCAGTATTTT. Looking up the rest from reference TRBV28 and TRBJ2-3 gives the full variable domain: DVKVTQSSRYLVKRTGEKVFLECVQDMDHENMFWYRQDPGLGLRLIYFSYDVKMKEKGDIPEGYSVSREKKERFSLILESASTNQTSMYLCASSGTFRDTQYFGPGTRLTVL.

V and J are TRBV5-1 and TRBJ2-6; possible D gene TRBD1, 6 bases. V was cut by 8 bases and J by 0 bases, with 15 bases left in between. The CDR3 sequence is 16 residues long. Germline CDR1 reads SGHRS; CDR2 reads YFSETQ. The CDR3 sequence is CASVPGHRSGANVLTF. CDR3 DNA sequence: TGCGCCAGTGTACCGGGACACCGCTCTGGGGCCAACGTCCTGACTTTC.